This T cell receptor beta chain was recovered during a study of T cells in Graves' hyperthyroidism and ophthalmopathy (dated by TCRdb to the late 2010s). About the study as a whole: Peripheral blood samples were taken at the time of initial diagnosis, prior to any treatment. The paper describes TCR Vbeta CDR3 sequencing of more than 120 peripheral blood samples, made up of 43 ophthalmopathy patients, 70 to 75 hyperthyroidism patients and approximately 17 progressor patients. An independent validation cohort of about 19 hyperthyroidism patients and approximately 16 patients who later progressed to ophthalmopathy tested prospective prediction of ophthalmopathy. To identify distinguishing TCR V-J signatures, a discovery cohort of some 99 patients was used, comprising 40 to 45 with Graves' ophthalmopathy and approximately 58 with stable Graves' hyperthyroidism. After sampling, hyperthyroidism patients received methimazole starting at 30 mg daily, and ophthalmopathy patients received high-dose intravenous methylprednisolone. The 75 to 100 discovery patients were randomly split 7:3 into training and test sets. In more than 5 Graves' hyperthyroidism patients, the study also compared T-cell repertoires from thyroid tissue with T-cell repertoires from blood.

TCR beta CDR3 regions were amplified from RNA transcripts. For the first round of RT-PCR on the TCR CDR3, the HTBI primer set was used together with the Qiagen OneStep RT-PCR kit. The libraries were constructed in a second round of multiplex PCR and then size-selected and purified. Libraries were sequenced paired-end with 100 bp reads on an Illumina HiSeq2000. On the study's bioinformatics: Raw data were processed with SOAPnuke, discarding reads with adapters, uncalled bases, mean Phred below 15, or no exact constant-primer or identifier match. COPE v1.2.5 was used to merge high-quality paired reads, and clonotypes were defined as unique nucleotide sequences. Clonotypes were aligned to IMGT TRBV, TRBD and TRBJ reference segments using MiTCR v1.1. Analysis was restricted to V-J combinations with a frequency above 0.0001, which covered roughly 99% of repertoires. A TCS score was defined as the ratio of F50 (clonal expansion) to E x V (chaos), with BLOSUM62-based TCRdist applied between CDR3 peptides within each V-J. Welch's t-statistics and random forest reduced roughly 530 V-J features to roughly 13, which were used in a naive Bayes classifier (R e1071). TCRdb trimmed the raw reads at Q25, called clones with MiXCR and kept productive beta chains. Identical CDR3 protein sequences are pooled into one entry, listed with their most common genes and DNA. The V and J calls and clone size come from TCRdb's table, not from the authors' own analysis. The sample contains around 600,000 distinct CDR3 sequences, approximately 16% of them found a single time. Of the sample, approximately 3.5% is held by the ten largest clones.

On the study overall, not on this receptor specifically: No statistical method was used to set the sample size in advance, and investigators knew the group allocation. Most expanded thyroid clonotypes (frequency above 0.001) were also detected in blood, suggesting blood repertoires may reflect thyroid immune responses. In validation, the model predicted progression to ophthalmopathy a median of about 5.9 months before onset, with about 67% sensitivity and just under 75% specificity. A 13 V-J signature model separated ophthalmopathy from stable hyperthyroidism, with nearly 90% sensitivity and roughly 82% specificity in cross-validation and 80%/75% in testing.

Moderately to severely active disease, a Clinical Activity Score of at least 3, a NOSPECS grade of at least 4, and a duration under 3 months were present in ophthalmopathy patients. Patients with uncontrolled infections, other autoimmune diseases, pregnancy or lactation were excluded. Diagnoses were based on clinical symptoms, serum thyroxine and TRAb, thyroid ultrasound and orbital computed tomography. PBMCs were isolated from about 9 ml of fresh peripheral blood by Ficoll-Paque density gradient centrifugation. Trizol reagent was used to extract total RNA, and RNA quality was then checked on an Agilent 2100 Bioanalyzer. This clonotype showed up just a few times. Which antigen it targets is not known. Base qualities are not recorded, but no much larger clone differs from it by a single base. Material for sequencing was blood. This TCR was sampled from a woman between 35 and 50 years old with Graves' ophthalmopathy.

The CDR3 protein sequence reads: CSARVRSGANVLTF. The DNA sequence follows: TGCAGTGCTAGGGTACGCTCTGGGGCCAACGTCCTGACTTTC. The chain is encoded by TRBV20-1 joined to TRBJ2-6, with no D gene named confidently. At the junction V is shortened by 3 bases and J by 0 bases, with 6 bases in between. Based on the germline V gene (reference sequence), the CDR1 and CDR2 sequences are DFQATT and SNEGSKA. The CDR3 covers 14 residues, taking in both the cysteine and the phenylalanine. Only CDR3 DNA remains: 42 bases, in frame from the first base.